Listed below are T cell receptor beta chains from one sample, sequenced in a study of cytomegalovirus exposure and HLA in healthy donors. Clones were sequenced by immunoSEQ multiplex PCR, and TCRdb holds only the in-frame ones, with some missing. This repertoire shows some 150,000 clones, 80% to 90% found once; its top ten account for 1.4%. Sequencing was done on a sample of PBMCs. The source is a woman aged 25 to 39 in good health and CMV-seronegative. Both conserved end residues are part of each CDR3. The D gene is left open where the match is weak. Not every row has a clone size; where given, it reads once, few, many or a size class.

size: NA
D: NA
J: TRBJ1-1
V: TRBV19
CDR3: CAARAGAISSAEAFF
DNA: TGTGCCGCAAGGGCAGGGGCCATTTCGTCCGCTGAAGCTTTCTTT

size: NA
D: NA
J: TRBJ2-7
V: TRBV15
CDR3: CATSRDLSGASEQYF
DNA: TGTGCCACCAGCAGAGATCTTTCAGGGGCGAGCGAGCAGTACTTC

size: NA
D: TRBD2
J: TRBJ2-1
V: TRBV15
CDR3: CATSREGLAGGAAYNEQFF
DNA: TGTGCCACCAGCAGAGAGGGACTAGCGGGGGGAGCCGCCTACAATGAGCAGTTCTTC

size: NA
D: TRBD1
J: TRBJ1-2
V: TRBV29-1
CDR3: CSVDSGQGTSYGYTF
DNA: TGCAGCGTTGACTCCGGACAGGGGACCTCTTATGGCTACACCTTC

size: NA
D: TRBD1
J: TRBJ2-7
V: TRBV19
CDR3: CATGQGTYEQYF
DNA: TGTGCCACGGGACAGGGCACCTACGAGCAGTACTTC

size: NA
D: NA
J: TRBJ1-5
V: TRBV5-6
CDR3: CASSFFDSGGINQPQHF
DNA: TGTGCCAGCAGCTTTTTCGACAGCGGGGGGATCAATCAGCCCCAGCATTTT

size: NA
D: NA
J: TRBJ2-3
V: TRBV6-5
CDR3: CASATSWGTDTQYF
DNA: TGTGCCAGCGCTACTAGCTGGGGAACAGATACGCAGTATTTT

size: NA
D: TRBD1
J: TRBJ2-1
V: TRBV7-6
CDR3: CASSGTGRTSYNEQFF
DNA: TGTGCCAGCAGCGGGACAGGTCGCACGTCCTACAATGAGCAGTTCTTC

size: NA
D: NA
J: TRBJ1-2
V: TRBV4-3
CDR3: CASSQVTGSYGYTF
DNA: TGCGCCAGCAGCCAAGTGACAGGTAGCTATGGCTACACCTTC

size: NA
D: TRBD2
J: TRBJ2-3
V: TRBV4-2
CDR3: CASSQGSSGSPDTQYF
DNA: TGTGCCAGCAGCCAAGGTTCTAGCGGATCTCCGGATACGCAGTATTTT

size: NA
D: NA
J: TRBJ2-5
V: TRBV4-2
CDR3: CASSQDRGVGAGAYQETQYF
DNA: TGTGCCAGCAGCCAAGATAGGGGCGTAGGGGCGGGGGCGTACCAAGAGACCCAGTACTTC

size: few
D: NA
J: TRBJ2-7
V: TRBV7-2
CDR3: CASSPKVGRLYEQYF
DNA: TGTGCCAGCAGCCCCAAGGTGGGCAGGCTCTACGAGCAGTACTTC

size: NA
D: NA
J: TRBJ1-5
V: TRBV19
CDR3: CASRSGTQPFRAQHF
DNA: TGTGCCAGTAGGTCTGGGACACAACCGTTTCGGGCCCAGCATTTT

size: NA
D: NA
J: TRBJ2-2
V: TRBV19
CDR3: CASSITGSTGELFF
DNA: TGTGCCAGTAGTATAACAGGATCTACCGGGGAGCTGTTTTTT

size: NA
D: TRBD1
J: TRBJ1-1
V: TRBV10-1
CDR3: CASSELQGGRVAEAFF
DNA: TGCGCCAGCAGTGAGCTGCAGGGGGGTCGGGTCGCTGAAGCTTTCTTT

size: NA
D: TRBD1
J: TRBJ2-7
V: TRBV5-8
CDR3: CASSFLGQGYEQYF
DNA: TGTGCCAGCAGCTTCCTTGGACAGGGCTACGAGCAGTACTTC

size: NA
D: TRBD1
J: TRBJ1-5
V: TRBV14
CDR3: CASSQEGPDRDGNQPQHF
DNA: TGTGCCAGCAGCCAAGAGGGACCGGACAGGGATGGCAATCAGCCCCAGCATTTT

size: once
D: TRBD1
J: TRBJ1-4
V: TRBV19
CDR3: CASRSWGQTDEKLFF
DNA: TGTGCCAGTAGATCGTGGGGACAGACAGATGAAAAACTGTTTTTT

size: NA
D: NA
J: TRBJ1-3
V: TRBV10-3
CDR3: CAISEPIGSGNTIYF
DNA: TGTGCCATCAGTGAACCGATCGGGTCTGGAAACACCATATATTTT

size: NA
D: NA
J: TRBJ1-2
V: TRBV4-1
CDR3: CASSHSAPQRPNYGYTF
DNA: TGCGCCAGCAGCCATTCAGCCCCACAGAGACCTAACTATGGCTACACCTTC

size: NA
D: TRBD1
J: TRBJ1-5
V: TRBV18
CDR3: CASSPLSGTGGDQPQHF
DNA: TGTGCCAGCTCACCACTTTCCGGGACAGGGGGGGATCAGCCCCAGCATTTT

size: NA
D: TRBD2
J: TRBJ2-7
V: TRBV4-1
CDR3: CASSQASSGGPYEQYF
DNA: TGCGCCAGCAGCCAAGCGTCTAGCGGGGGGCCGTACGAGCAGTACTTC

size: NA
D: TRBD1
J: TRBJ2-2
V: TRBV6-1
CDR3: CANSGQEDTGELFF
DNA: TGTGCCAACTCGGGACAGGAGGACACCGGGGAGCTGTTTTTT

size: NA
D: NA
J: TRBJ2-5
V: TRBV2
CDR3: CASSVGQGLYSRDF
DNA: TGTGCCAGCAGTGTTGGTCAGGGGCTGTATTCACGGGACTTC

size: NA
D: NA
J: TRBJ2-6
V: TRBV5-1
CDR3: CASSLNPGAISGANVLTF
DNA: TGCGCCAGCAGCTTGAACCCAGGGGCAATCTCTGGGGCCAACGTCCTGACTTTC

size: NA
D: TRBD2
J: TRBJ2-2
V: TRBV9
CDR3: CASSRLAGPFSTGELFF
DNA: TGTGCCAGCAGCCGACTAGCGGGGCCCTTTAGCACCGGGGAGCTGTTTTTT

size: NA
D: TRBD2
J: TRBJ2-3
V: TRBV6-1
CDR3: CASSVGRTSGDTDTQYF
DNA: TGTGCCAGCAGTGTAGGGAGGACTAGCGGGGACACAGATACGCAGTATTTT

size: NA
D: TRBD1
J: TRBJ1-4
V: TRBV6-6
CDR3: CASSALTGGDEKLFF
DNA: TGTGCCAGCAGTGCTTTGACAGGGGGGGATGAAAAACTGTTTTTT

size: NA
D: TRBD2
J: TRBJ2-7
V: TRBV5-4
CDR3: CASSSDLSGGAYEQYF
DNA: TGTGCCAGCAGCTCGGATCTTAGCGGGGGGGCCTACGAGCAGTACTTC

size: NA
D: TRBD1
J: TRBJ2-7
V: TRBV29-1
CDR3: CSVEGTGDPYEQYF
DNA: TGCAGCGTTGAAGGGACAGGGGATCCCTACGAGCAGTACTTC